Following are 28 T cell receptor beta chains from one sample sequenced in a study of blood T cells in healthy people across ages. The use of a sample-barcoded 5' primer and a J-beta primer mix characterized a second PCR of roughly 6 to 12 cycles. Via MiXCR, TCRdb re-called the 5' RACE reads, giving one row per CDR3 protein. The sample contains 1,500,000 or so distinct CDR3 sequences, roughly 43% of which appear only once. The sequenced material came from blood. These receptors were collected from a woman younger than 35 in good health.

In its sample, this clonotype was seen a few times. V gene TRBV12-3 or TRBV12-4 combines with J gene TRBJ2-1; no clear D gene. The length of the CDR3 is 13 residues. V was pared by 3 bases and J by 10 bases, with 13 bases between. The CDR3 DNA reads TGTGCCAGCAGTTTCGCTGATGGCGGCGAGCAGTTCTTC. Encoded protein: CASSFADGGEQFF.

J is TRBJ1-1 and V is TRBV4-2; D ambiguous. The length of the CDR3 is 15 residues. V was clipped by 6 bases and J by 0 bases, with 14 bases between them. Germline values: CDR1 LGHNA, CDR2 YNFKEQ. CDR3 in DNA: TGTGCCAGCAGTAGGGAGGAACGGTTGAACACTGAAGCTTTCTTT. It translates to CASSREERLNTEAFF.

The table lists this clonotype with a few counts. Written as DNA, the CDR3 is TGCGCCAGCAGCCCCTTTGCCTCTAGCGGGGGGGCAGTTACGCAGTATTTT. This gives the protein CASSPFASSGGAVTQYF. This chain uses TRBV5-1 with TRBJ2-3, with TRBD2 matching over 12 bases. The V gene end was trimmed by 4 bases and the J gene end by 8 bases; junction bases not matched to a gene: 14. The CDR3 extends over 17 amino acids. From germline, CDR1 is SGHRS and CDR2 YFSETQ.

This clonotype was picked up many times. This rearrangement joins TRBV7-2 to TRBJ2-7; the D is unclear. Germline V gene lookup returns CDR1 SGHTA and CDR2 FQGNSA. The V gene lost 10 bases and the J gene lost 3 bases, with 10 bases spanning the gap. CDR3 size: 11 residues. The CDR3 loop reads CATAEYYEQYF. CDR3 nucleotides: TGTGCCACCGCAGAATACTACGAGCAGTACTTC.

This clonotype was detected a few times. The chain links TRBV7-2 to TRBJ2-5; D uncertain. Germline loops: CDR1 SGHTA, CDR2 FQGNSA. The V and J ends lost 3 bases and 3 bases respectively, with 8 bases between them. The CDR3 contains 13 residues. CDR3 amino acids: CASSLSAKETQYF. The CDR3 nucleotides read TGTGCCAGCAGCTTGTCGGCGAAAGAGACCCAGTACTTC.

The CDR3 loop reads CASSLGRGLVEKLFF. Written as DNA, the CDR3 is TGTGCCAGCAGTTTAGGCAGGGGGCTGGTTGAAAAACTGTTTTTT. This chain uses TRBV27 with TRBJ1-4; 8 bases match TRBD1. Germline V gene lookup returns CDR1 MNHEY and CDR2 SMNVEV (reference sequence). The CDR3 extends over 15 amino acids. J gave up 7 bases and V 2 bases, and 6 bases lay outside the gene matches. The whole variable domain, filled in from reference TRBV27 and TRBJ1-4, reads EAQVTQNPRYLITVTGKKLTVTCSQNMNHEYMSWYRQDPGLGLRQIYYSMNVEVTDKGDVPEGYKVSRKEKRNFPLILESPSPNQTSLYFCASSLGRGLVEKLFFGSGTQLSVL.

Here the CDR3 DNA reads TGTGCTAGTGGCCTAGCTTTCGTGTGCGAGCAGTACTTC. Its translation is CASGLAFVCEQYF. The chain recombines TRBV12-5 with TRBJ2-5, with D perhaps TRBD2 (5 bases). The DNA end is more similar to TRBJ2-7, so the J call may be wrong. Germline CDR1 and CDR2: LGHNT and FRNRAP. CDR3 length: 13 residues.

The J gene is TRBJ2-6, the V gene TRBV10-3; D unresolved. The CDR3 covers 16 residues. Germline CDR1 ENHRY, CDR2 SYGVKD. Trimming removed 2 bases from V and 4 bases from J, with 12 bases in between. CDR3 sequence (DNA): TGTGCCATCAGTGAGGCAACCCGAGGAGGGGCCAACGTCCTGACTTTC. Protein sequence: CAISEATRGGANVLTF.

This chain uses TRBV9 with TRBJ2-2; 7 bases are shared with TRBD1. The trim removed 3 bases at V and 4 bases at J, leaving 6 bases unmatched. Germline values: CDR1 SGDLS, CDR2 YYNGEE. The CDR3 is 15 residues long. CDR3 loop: CASSARQGGTGELFF. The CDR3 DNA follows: TGTGCCAGCAGCGCCAGACAGGGTGGCACCGGGGAGCTGTTTTTT.

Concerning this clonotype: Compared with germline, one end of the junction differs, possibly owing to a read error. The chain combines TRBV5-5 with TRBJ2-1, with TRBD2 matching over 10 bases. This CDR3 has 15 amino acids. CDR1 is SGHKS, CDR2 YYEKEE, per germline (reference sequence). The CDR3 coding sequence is TGTGCCAGCAGCTTGGCTAGCGGGAGTAGCAATGAGCAGGTCTTC. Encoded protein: CASSLASGSSNEQVF.

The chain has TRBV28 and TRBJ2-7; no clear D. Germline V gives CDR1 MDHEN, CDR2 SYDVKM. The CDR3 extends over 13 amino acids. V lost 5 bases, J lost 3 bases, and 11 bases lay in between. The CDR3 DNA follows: TGTGCCAGCAGTCGGACGAGTATCTACGAGCAGTACTTC. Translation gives CASSRTSIYEQYF.

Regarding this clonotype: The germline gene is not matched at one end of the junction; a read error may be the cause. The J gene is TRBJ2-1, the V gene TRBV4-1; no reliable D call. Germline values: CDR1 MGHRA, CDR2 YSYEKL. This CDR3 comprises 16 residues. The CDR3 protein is CASSQGWVHSCNEQFF. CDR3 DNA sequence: TGCGCCAGCAGCCAAGGGTGGGTCCACTCCTGCAATGAGCAGTTCTTC.

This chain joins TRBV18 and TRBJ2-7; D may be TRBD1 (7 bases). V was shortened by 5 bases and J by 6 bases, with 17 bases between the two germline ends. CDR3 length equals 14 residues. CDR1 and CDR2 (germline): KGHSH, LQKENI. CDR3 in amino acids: CASSAGPQGGEQYF. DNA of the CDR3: TGTGCCAGCTCAGCGGGACCCCAGGGGGGCGAGCAGTACTTC.

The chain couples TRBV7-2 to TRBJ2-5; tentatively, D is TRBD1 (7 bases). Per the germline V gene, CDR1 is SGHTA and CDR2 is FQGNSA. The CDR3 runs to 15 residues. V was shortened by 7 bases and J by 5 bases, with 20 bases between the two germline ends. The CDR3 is CASTTQPAGGETQYF. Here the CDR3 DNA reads TGTGCCAGCACGACACAGCCTGCAGGGGGGGAGACCCAGTACTTC.

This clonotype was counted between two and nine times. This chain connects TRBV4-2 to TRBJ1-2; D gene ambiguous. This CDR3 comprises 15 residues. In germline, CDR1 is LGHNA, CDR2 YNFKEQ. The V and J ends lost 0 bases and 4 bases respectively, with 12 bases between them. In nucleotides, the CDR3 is TGTGCCAGCAGCCAAGAGATAAGGTTCGCCTATGGCTACACCTTC. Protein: CASSQEIRFAYGYTF.

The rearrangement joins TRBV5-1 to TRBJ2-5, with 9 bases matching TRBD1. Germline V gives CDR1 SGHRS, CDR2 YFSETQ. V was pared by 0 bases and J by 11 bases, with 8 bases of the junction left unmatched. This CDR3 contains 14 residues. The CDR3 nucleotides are TGCGCCAGCAGCTTGGTGCGACAGGGGGAAGAGCAGTACTTC. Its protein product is CASSLVRQGEEQYF.

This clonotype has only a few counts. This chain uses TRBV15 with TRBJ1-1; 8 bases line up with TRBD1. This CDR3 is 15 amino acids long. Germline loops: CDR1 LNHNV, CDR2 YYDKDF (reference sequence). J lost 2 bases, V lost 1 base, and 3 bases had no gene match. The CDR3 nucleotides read TGTGCCACCAGCAGAGGGACAGGGCCCAACACTGAAGCTTTCTTT. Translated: CATSRGTGPNTEAFF.

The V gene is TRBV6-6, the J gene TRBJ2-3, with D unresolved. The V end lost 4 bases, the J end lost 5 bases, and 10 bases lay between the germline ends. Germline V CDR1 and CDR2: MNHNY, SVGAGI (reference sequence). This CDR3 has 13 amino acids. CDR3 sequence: CASSFGWLDTQYF. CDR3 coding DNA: TGTGCCAGCAGTTTCGGGTGGCTAGATACGCAGTATTTT.

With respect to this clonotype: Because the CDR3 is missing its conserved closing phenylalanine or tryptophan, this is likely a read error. In DNA form, the CDR3 reads TGTGCCAGCAGCTTAGTTCGGACAGGGGGGAATGAGCAGTTCATC. Protein: CASSLVRTGGNEQFI. The chain links TRBV7-6 to TRBJ2-1, with TRBD1 identical over 10 bases. Trimming took 1 base from V and 7 from J; bases not matched to a gene: 4. This CDR3 has 15 residues. The germline V gene has CDR1 SGHVS and CDR2 FNYEAQ.

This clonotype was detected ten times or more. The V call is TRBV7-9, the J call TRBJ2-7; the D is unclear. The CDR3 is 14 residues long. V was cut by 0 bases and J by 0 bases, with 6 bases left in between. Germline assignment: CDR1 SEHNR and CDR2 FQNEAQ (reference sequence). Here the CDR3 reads CASSLAVSSYEQYF. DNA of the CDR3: TGTGCCAGCAGCTTAGCAGTTAGCTCCTACGAGCAGTACTTC.

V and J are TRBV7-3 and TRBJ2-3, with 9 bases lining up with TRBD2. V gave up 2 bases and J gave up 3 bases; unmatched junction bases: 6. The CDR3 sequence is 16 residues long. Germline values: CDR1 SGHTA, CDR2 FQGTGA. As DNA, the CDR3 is TGTGCCAGCAGCTTAGGTAGCGGGAGTGTAACAGATACGCAGTATTTT. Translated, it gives CASSLGSGSVTDTQYF.

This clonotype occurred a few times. The CDR3 is CASTSRQLSPLHF. The CDR3 DNA is TGTGCCAGCACCAGCCGACAACTTTCACCCCTCCACTTT. This chain joins TRBV11-1 and TRBJ1-6, with D unclear. This CDR3 is 13 amino acids long. Trimming stripped 7 bases from V and 9 bases from J, with 13 bases between. CDR1 is SGHAT, CDR2 FQDESV, per germline (reference sequence).

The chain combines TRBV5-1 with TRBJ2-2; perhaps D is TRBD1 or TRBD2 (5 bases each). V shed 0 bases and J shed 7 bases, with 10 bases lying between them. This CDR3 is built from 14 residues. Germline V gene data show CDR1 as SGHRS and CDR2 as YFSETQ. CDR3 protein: CASSLAEGLGELFF. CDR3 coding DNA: TGCGCCAGCAGCTTGGCTGAGGGGCTCGGGGAGCTGTTTTTT.

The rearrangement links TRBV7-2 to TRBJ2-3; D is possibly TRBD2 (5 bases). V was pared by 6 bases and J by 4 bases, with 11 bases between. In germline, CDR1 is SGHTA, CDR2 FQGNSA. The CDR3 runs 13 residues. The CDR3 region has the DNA TGTGCCAGCAGATTCCCCGGGGCAGATACGCAGTATTTT. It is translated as CASRFPGADTQYF.

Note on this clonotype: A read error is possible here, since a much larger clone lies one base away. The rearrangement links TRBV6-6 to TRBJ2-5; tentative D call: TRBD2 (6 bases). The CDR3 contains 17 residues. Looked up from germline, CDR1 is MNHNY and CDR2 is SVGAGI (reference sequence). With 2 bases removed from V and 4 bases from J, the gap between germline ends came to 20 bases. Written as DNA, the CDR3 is TGTGCCAGCAGTTACCGGCCGGCCCCGGGGGAAAGAGAGACCCAGTACTTC. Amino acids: CASSYRPAPGERETQYF.

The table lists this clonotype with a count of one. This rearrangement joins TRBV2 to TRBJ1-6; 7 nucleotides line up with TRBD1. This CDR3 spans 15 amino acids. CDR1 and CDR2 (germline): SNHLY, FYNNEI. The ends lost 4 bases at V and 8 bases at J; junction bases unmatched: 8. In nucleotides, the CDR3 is TGTGCCAGCAGTGGCGACAGGGCCAGAGATTCACCCCTCCACTTT. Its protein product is CASSGDRARDSPLHF.

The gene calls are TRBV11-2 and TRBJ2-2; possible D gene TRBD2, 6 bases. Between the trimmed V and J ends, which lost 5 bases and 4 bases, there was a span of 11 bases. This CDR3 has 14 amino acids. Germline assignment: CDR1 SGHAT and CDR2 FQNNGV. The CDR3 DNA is TGTGCCAGCAGCGTAGGCGGGATCACCGGGGAGCTGTTTTTT. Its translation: CASSVGGITGELFF.

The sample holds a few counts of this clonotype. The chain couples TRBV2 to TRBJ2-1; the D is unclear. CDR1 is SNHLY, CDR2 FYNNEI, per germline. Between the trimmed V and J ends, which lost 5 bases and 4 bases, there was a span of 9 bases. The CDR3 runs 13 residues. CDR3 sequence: CASSTVLYNEQFF. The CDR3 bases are TGTGCCAGCAGTACTGTCCTTTACAATGAGCAGTTCTTC.